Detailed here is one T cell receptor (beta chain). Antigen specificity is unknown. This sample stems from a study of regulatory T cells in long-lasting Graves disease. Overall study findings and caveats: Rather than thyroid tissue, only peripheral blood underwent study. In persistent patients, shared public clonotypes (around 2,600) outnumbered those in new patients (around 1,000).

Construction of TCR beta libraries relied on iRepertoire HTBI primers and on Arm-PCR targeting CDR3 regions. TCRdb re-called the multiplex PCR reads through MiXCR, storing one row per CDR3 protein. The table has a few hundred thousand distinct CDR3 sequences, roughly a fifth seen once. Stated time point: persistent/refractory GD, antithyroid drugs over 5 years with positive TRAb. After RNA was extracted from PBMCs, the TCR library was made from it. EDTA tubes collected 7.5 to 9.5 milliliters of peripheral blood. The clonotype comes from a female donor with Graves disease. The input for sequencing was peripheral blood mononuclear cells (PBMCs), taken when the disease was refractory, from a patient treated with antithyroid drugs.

The CDR3 DNA is TGTGCCAGTAGTATGGCTCCCGGCCTTAGCAATCAGCCCCAGCATTTT. Its translation is CASSMAPGLSNQPQHF. The chain combines TRBV19 with TRBJ1-5; no clear D gene. V was cut by 3 bases and J by 0 bases, with 12 bases left in between. The CDR3 is made up of 16 amino acids. Germline V CDR1 and CDR2: LNHDA, SQIVND (reference sequence). Using reference TRBV19 and TRBJ1-5 for the parts outside the CDR3, the full variable domain is DGGITQSPKYLFRKEGQNVTLSCEQNLNHDAMYWYRQDPGQGLRLIYYSQIVNDFQKGDIAEGYSVSREKKESFPLTVTSAQKNPTAFYLCASSMAPGLSNQPQHFGDGTRLSIL.